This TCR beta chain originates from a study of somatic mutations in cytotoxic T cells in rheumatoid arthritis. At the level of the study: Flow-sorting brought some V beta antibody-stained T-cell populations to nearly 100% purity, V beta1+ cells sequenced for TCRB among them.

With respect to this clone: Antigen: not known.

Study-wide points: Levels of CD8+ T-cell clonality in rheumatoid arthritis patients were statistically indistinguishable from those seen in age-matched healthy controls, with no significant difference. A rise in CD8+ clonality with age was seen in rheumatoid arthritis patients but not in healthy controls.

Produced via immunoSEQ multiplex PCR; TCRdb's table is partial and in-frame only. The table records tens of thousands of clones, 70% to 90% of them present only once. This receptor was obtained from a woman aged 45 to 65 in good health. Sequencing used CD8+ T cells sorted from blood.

The CDR3 nucleotides are TGTGCCAGCACCGGGGGAGGGATTTATGGCTACACCTTC. Translation gives CASTGGGIYGYTF. The chain links TRBV11-2 to TRBJ1-2; a weak D match, TRBD1 (5 bases). V was trimmed by 7 bases and J by 5 bases, leaving 14 bases between them. The CDR3 spans 13 residues. Germline V gene lookup returns CDR1 SGHAT and CDR2 FQNNGV.